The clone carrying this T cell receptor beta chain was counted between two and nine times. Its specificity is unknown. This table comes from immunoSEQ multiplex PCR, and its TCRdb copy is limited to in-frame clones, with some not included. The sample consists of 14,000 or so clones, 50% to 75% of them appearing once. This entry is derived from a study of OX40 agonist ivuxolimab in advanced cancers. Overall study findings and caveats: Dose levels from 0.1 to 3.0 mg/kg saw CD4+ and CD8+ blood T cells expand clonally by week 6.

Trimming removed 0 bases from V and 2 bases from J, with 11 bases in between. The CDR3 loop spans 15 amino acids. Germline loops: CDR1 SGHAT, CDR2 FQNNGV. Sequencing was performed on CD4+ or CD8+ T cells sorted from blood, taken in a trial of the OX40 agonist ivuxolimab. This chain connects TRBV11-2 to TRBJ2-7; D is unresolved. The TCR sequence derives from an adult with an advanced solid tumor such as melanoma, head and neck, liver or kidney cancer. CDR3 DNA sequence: TGTGCCAGCAGCTTAGAGTTGGGAAGGACCTACGAGCAGTACTTC. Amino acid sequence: CASSLELGRTYEQYF.